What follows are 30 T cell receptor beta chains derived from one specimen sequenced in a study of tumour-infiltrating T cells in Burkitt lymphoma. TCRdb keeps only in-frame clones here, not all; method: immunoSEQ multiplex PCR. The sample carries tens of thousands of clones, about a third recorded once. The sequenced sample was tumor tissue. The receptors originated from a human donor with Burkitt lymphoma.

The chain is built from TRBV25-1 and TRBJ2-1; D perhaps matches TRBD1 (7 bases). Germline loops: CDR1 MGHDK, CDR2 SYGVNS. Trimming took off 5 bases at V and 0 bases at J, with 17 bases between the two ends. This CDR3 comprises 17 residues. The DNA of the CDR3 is TGTGCCAGCAGTCTAACAGGGGAGGTTAGCTCCTACAATGAGCAGTTCTTC. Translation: CASSLTGEVSSYNEQFF.

The chain's CDR3 is CASSQLDTQYF. The CDR3 DNA is TGCGCCAGCAGTCAGTTGGATACGCAGTATTTT. The genes are TRBV23-1 and TRBJ2-3, with no clear D. TRBV23-1 falls under the ORF class, with uncertain function. CDR3 length equals 11 residues. V was pared by 3 bases and J by 6 bases, with 4 bases between.

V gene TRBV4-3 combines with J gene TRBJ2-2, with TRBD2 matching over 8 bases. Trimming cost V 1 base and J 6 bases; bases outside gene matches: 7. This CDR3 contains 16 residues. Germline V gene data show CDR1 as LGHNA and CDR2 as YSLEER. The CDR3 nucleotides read TGCGCCAGCAGCCAAGGCCGGCGGGGGGCAGCCGGGGAGCTGTTTTTT. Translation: CASSQGRRGAAGELFF.

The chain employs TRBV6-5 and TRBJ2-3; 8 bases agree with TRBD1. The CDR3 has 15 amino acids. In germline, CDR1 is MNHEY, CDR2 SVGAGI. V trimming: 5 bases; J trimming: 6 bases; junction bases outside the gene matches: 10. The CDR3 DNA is TGTGCCAGCAGTGCCCGGGGCAGGGGGCCTGATACGCAGTATTTT. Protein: CASSARGRGPDTQYF.

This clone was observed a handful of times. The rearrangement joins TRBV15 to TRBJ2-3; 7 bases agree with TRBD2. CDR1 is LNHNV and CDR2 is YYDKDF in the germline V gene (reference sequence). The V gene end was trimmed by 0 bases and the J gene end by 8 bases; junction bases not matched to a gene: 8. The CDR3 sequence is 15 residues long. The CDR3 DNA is TGTGCCACCAGCAGAGATCTGTGGGGGGGTCTTACGCAGTATTTT. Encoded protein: CATSRDLWGGLTQYF.

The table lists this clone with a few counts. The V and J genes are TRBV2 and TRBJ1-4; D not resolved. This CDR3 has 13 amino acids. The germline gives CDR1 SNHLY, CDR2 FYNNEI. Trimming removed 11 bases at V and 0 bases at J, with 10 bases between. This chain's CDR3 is CAGATSTNEKLFF. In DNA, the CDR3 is TGTGCCGGCGCTACTTCAACTAATGAAAAACTGTTTTTT.

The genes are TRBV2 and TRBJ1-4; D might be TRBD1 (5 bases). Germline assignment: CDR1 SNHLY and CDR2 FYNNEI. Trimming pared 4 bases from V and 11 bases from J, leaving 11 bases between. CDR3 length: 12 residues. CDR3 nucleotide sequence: TGTGCCAGCAGTGGGGACCGGGGTAAACTGTTTTTT. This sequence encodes CASSGDRGKLFF. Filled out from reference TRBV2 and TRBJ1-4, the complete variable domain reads EPEVTQTPSHQVTQMGQEVILRCVPISNHLYFYWYRQILGQKVEFLVSFYNNEISEKSEIFDDQFSVERPDGSNFTLKIRSTKLEDSAMYFCASSGDRGKLFFGSGTQLSVL.

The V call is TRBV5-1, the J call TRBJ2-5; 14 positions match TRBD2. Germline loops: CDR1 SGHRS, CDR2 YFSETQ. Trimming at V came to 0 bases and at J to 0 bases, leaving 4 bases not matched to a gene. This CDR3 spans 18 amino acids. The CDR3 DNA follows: TGCGCCAGCAGCTTGGGGGGACTAGCGGGGGCGTACCAAGAGACCCAGTACTTC. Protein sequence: CASSLGGLAGAYQETQYF.

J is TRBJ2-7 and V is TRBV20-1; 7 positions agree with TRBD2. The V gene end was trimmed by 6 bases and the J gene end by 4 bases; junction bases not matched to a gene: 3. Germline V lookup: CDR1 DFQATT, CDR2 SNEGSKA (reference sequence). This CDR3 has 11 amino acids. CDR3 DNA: TGCAGTGCCCGCGGGGGTTACGAGCAGTACTTC. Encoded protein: CSARGGYEQYF.

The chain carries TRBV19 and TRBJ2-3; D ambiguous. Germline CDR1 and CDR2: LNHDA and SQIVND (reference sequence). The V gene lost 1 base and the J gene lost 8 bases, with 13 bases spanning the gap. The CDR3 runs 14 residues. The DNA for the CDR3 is TGTGCCAGTAGTATAGTTGTCACTTGGGGTACGCAGTATTTT. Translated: CASSIVVTWGTQYF.

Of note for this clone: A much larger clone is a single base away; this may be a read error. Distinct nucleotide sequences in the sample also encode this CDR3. The CDR3 region has the DNA TGCGCCAGCAGCTTGTCGGGAGTACGTGTAGGCTATACCTTC. Residues: CASSLSGVRVGYTF. This sequence joins TRBV5-1 and TRBJ1-2, with D hard to call. Germline CDR1 is SGHRS and CDR2 is YFSETQ. The CDR3 runs 14 residues.

CDR3 in DNA: TGTGCCAGTAGTTCCCGGTCGGGGGGCCCTCGATCCGGGGAGCTGTTTTTT. Translated: CASSSRSGGPRSGELFF. The chain employs TRBV19 and TRBJ2-2, with D perhaps matching TRBD2 (7 bases). Germline V gives CDR1 LNHDA, CDR2 SQIVND (reference sequence). The CDR3 covers 17 residues. Trimming pared 5 bases from V and 6 bases from J, leaving 22 bases between.

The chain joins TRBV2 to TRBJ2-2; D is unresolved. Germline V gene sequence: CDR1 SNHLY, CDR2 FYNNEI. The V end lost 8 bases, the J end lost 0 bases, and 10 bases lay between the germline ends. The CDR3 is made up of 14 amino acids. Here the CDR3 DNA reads TGTGCCAGCCGGCACCCCACGAACACCGGGGAGCTGTTTTTT. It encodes CASRHPTNTGELFF. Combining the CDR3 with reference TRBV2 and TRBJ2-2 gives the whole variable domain EPEVTQTPSHQVTQMGQEVILRCVPISNHLYFYWYRQILGQKVEFLVSFYNNEISEKSEIFDDQFSVERPDGSNFTLKIRSTKLEDSAMYFCASRHPTNTGELFFGEGSRLTVL.

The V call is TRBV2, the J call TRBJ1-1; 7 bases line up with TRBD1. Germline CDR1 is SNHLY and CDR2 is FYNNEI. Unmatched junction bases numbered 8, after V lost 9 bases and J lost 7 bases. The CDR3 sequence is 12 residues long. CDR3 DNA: TGTGCCAGTGACAGGGTTCAGGGTGAAGCTTTCTTT. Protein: CASDRVQGEAFF.

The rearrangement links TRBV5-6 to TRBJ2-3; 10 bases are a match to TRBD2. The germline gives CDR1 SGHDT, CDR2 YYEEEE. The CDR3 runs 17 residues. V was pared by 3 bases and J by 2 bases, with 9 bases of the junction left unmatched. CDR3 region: CASSYSRTSGPTDTQYF. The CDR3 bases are TGTGCCAGCAGCTATAGTAGGACTAGCGGACCCACAGATACGCAGTATTTT. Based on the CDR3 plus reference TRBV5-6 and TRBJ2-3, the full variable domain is DAGVTQSPTHLIKTRGQQVTLRCSPKSGHDTVSWYQQALGQGPQFIFQYYEEEERQRGNFPDRFSGHQFPNYSSELNVNALLLGDSALYLCASSYSRTSGPTDTQYFGPGTRLTVL.

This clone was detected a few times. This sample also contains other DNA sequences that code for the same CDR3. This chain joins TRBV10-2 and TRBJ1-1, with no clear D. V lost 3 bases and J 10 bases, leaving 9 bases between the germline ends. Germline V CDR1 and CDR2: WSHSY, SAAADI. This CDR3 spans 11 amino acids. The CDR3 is CASSDRLGAFF. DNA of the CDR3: TGCGCCAGCAGTGACCGGCTAGGAGCTTTCTTT.

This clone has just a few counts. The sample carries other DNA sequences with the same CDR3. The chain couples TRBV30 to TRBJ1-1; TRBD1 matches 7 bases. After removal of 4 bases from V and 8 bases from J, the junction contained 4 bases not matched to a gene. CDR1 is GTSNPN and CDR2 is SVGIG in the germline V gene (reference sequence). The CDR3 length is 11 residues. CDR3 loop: CAWIQGGEAFF. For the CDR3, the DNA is TGTGCCTGGATTCAGGGGGGAGAAGCTTTCTTT.

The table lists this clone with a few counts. The CDR3: CASTYRQGWQTNEKLFF. In DNA form, the CDR3 reads TGTGCCAGCACCTATAGGCAGGGGTGGCAGACTAATGAAAAACTGTTTTTT. V is TRBV5-6 and J is TRBJ1-4; D is perhaps TRBD1 (6 bases). The germline V and J ends were trimmed by 6 bases and 2 bases, with 20 bases remaining between them. The CDR3 is made up of 17 amino acids. CDR1 and CDR2 from the germline V gene are SGHDT and YYEEEE.

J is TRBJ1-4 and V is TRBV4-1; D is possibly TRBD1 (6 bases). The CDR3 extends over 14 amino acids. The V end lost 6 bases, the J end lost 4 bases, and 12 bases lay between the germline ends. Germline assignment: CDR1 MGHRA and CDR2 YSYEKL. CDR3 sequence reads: CASSQDRGNEKLFF. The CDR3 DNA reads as TGCGCCAGCAGTCAGGACAGAGGTAATGAAAAACTGTTTTTT.

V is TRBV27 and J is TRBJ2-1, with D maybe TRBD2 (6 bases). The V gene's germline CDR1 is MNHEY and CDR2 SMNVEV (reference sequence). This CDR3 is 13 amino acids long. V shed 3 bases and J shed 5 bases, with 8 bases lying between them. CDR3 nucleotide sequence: TGTGCCAGCAGTTTCGGGGGAAACAATGAGCAGTTCTTC. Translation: CASSFGGNNEQFF.

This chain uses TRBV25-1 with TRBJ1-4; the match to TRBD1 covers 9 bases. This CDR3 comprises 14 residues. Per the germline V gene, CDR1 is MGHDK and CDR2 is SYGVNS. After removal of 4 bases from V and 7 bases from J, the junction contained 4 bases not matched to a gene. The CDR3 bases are TGTGCCAGCAGTGCGGACAGGGGATTTGAAAAACTGTTTTTT. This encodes CASSADRGFEKLFF.

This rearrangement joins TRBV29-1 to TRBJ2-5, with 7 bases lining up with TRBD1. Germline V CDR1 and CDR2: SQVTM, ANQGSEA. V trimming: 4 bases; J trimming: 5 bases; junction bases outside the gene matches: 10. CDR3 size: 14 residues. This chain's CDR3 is CSVGIGGSKETQYF. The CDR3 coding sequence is TGCAGCGTTGGGATAGGGGGCTCTAAGGAGACCCAGTACTTC. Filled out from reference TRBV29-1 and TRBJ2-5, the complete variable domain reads SAVISQKPSRDICQRGTSLTIQCQVDSQVTMMFWYRQQPGQSLTLIATANQGSEATYESGFVIDKFPISRPNLTFSTLTVSNMSPEDSSIYLCSVGIGGSKETQYFGPGTRLLVL.

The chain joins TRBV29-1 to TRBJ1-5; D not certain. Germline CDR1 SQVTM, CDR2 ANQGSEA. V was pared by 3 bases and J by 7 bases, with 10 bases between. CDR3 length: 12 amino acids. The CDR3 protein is CSVEVGSQPQHF. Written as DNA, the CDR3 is TGCAGCGTTGAGGTAGGCAGCCAGCCCCAGCATTTT.

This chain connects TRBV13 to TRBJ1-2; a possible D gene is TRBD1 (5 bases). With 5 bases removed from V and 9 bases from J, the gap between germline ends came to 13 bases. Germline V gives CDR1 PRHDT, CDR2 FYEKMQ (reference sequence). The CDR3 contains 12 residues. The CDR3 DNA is TGTGCCAGCAGCGAAGGACTGGGACGCTACACCTTC. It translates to CASSEGLGRYTF. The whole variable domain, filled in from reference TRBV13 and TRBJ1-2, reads AAGVIQSPRHLIKEKRETATLKCYPIPRHDTVYWYQQGPGQDPQFLISFYEKMQSDKGSIPDRFSAQQFSDYHSELNMSSLELGDSALYFCASSEGLGRYTFGSGTRLTVV.

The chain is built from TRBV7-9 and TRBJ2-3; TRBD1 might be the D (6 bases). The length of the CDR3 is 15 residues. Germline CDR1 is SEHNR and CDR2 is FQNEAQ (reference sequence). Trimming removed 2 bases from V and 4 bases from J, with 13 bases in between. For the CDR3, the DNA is TGTGCCAGCAGCTTAAGTCAGGGGATTTCAGATACGCAGTATTTT. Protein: CASSLSQGISDTQYF.

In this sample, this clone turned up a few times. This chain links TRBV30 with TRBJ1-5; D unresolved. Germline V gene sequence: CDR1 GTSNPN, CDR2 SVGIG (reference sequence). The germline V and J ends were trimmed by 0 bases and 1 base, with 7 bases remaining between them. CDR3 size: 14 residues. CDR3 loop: CAWSVVLSNQPQHF. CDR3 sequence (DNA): TGTGCCTGGAGTGTAGTCTTGAGCAATCAGCCCCAGCATTTT.

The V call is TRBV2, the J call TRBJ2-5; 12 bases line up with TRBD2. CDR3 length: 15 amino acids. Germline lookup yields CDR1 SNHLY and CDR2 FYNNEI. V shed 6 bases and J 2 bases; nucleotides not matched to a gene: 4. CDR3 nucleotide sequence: TGTGCCAGCAGAGCTAGCGGGGGGGCTCAAGAGACCCAGTACTTC. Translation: CASRASGGAQETQYF.

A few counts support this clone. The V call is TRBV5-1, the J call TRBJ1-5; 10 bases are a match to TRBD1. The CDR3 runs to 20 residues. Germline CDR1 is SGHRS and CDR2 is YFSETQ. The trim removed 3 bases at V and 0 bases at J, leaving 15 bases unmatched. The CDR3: CASSSTLGQGEPHSNQPQHF. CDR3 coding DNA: TGCGCCAGCAGCTCTACTTTAGGACAGGGGGAGCCCCATAGCAATCAGCCCCAGCATTTT. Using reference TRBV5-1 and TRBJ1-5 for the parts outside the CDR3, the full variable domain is KAGVTQTPRYLIKTRGQQVTLSCSPISGHRSVSWYQQTPGQGLQFLFEYFSETQRNKGNFPGRFSGRQFSNSRSEMNVSTLELGDSALYLCASSSTLGQGEPHSNQPQHFGDGTRLSIL.

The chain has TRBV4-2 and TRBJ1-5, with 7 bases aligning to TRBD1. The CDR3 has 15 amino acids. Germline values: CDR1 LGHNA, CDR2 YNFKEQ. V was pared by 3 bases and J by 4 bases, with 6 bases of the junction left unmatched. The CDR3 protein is CASSHHGTENQPQHF. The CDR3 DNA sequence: TGTGCCAGCAGCCACCACGGGACAGAAAATCAGCCCCAGCATTTT.

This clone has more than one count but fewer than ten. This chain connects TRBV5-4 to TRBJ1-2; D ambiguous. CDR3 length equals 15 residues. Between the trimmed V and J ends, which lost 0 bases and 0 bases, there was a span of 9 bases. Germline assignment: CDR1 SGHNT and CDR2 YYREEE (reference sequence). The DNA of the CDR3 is TGTGCCAGCAGCTTGGGGGGAGACACTAACTATGGCTACACCTTC. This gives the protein CASSLGGDTNYGYTF.